These 2 T cell receptor beta chains were all obtained from the same sample, sequenced in a study of blood T cell repertoires in COVID-19. The protocol was immunoSEQ multiplex PCR, while the TCRdb copy is restricted to in-frame clones and leaves out a portion. The data show 85,000 to 130,000 clones, more than 75% seen once. The sample consisted of peripheral blood. The receptors originated from a middle-aged man with acute or convalescent COVID-19.

This clone was observed a few times. The chain links TRBV5-6 to TRBJ2-7; D not resolved. V was clipped by 0 bases and J by 3 bases, with 10 bases between them. Germline V gene data show CDR1 as SGHDT and CDR2 as YYEEEE. The CDR3 has 14 residues. The CDR3 protein is CASSLGTFNYEQYF. For the CDR3, the DNA is TGTGCCAGCAGCTTGGGAACTTTCAACTACGAGCAGTACTTC.

V is TRBV5-6 and J is TRBJ2-7; no firm D call. CDR3 size: 12 residues. V gave up 3 bases and J gave up 7 bases, with 11 bases separating them. In germline, CDR1 is SGHDT, CDR2 YYEEEE. The CDR3 reads CASSYLRREQYF. The CDR3 coding sequence is TGTGCCAGCAGCTACTTGCGGCGGGAGCAGTACTTC.